These 32 T cell receptor beta chains were all obtained from the same sample, sequenced in a study of tumor and adjacent non-tumor tissue in lung cancer. TCRbeta libraries were built with three rounds of nested PCR, modified from ARM-PCR. TCRdb reanalysed the multiplex PCR reads using MiXCR and keeps one entry per CDR3 protein. The repertoire has roughly 81,000 distinct CDR3 sequences, 61% of them found once; the top ten carry around 14%. RNA was extracted from bulk tissue without any cell sorting. Input material: lung tumor tissue. These TCRs come from a man aged 65 to 85 with non-small cell lung cancer.

About this clonotype: This clone may be a read error of a much larger clone one base away. The chain carries TRBV5-1 and TRBJ2-5, with D maybe TRBD1 (5 bases). This CDR3 region has 13 residues. Germline loops: CDR1 SGHRS, CDR2 YFSETQ. The DNA for the CDR3 is TGCGCCAGCAGCGTAGGGGTGGAAGAGACCCAGTGCTTC. Translation gives CASSVGVEETQCF.

As regards this clonotype: An end of the junction does not agree with germline; a read error may underlie this. V is TRBV11-2 and J is TRBJ2-5, with a tentative D call TRBD2 (6 bases). This CDR3 has 14 residues. CDR1 is SGHAT, CDR2 FQNNGV, per germline. The CDR3 loop is CASNPRTIQETQYF. The CDR3 DNA is TGCGCCAGCAACCCCAGGACTATACAAGAGACCCAGTACTTC.

With respect to this clonotype: The junction differs from germline at one of its ends, possibly a read error. The chain uses TRBV11-2 and TRBJ2-2, with D maybe TRBD2 (5 bases). CDR3 length equals 15 residues. Germline V gives CDR1 SGHAT, CDR2 FQNNGV. The CDR3 loop reads CASCSEAVAAWELFF. CDR3 nucleotide sequence: TGTGCCAGCTGCTCAGAAGCGGTTGCGGCCTGGGAACTGTTTTTT.

For this clonotype: Relative to the germline gene, one junction end is altered; a read error may explain this. The chain combines TRBV12-3 or TRBV12-4 with TRBJ2-1; 10 nucleotides match TRBD1. This CDR3 contains 15 residues. This chain's CDR3 is CACSVGTGAVNEQFF. CDR3 nucleotides: TGTGCCTGCAGTGTTGGGACAGGGGCGGTCAATGAGCAGTTCTTC.

The V call is TRBV29-1, the J call TRBJ2-3, with D perhaps assigned TRBD1 or TRBD2 (5 bases each). CDR1 and CDR2 from the germline V gene are SQVTM and ANQGSEA. This CDR3 is built from 13 residues. V was trimmed by 4 bases and J by 2 bases, leaving 10 bases between them. CDR3 residues: CSVGRGDTDTQYF. The CDR3 DNA is TGCAGCGTTGGTAGAGGGGACACAGATACGCAGTATTTT.

The J gene is TRBJ1-5, the V gene TRBV29-1, with D perhaps matching TRBD1 (5 bases). From germline, CDR1 is SQVTM and CDR2 ANQGSEA. This CDR3 has 12 amino acids. Between the trimmed V and J ends, which lost 6 bases and 9 bases, there was a span of 15 bases. CDR3 loop: CSVLQGGRPQHF. The DNA for the CDR3 is TGCAGCGTCCTTCAGGGAGGCCGGCCCCAGCATTTT.

V usage is TRBV11-2 and J usage is TRBJ2-3; a weak D match, TRBD2 (6 bases). V was trimmed by 11 bases and J by 4 bases, leaving 25 bases between them. Per germline, CDR1 SGHAT and CDR2 FQNNGV. The CDR3 is 16 residues long. The CDR3 coding sequence is TGTGCCGACAGCTCCGGGACTGCCACTTGGTCAGATACGCAGTATTTT. Amino acid sequence: CADSSGTATWSDTQYF.

On this clonotype itself: Given a much more abundant clone one base away, this may be a read error. The chain joins TRBV28 to TRBJ2-7, with TRBD2 identical over 13 bases. The CDR3 has 14 amino acids. Germline V gives CDR1 MDHEN, CDR2 SYDVKM. Written as DNA, the CDR3 is TGTGTCAGTAGAACTAGCGGGAGGGCCCTGGAGCAGTACTTC. Translated: CVSRTSGRALEQYF.

A word on this clonotype: Since a much larger clone is just one base distant, this may be a read error. V gene TRBV12-3 or TRBV12-4 combines with J gene TRBJ1-1, with no clear D. V lost 3 bases to trimming and J lost 7 bases, with 15 bases between them. The CDR3 extends over 14 amino acids. DNA of the CDR3: TGTGCCAGCAGTTTCGGCAATGGGAGGAGTGAAGCTTTCTTT. It yields the protein CASSFGNGRSEAFF.

To note about this clonotype: In this CDR3 the conserved last residue, phenylalanine or tryptophan, is missing, so a read error is likely. J is TRBJ2-7 and V is TRBV6-5; 7 nucleotides agree with TRBD1. The CDR3 is made up of 13 amino acids. Per the germline V gene, CDR1 is MNHEY and CDR2 is SVGAGI. V trimming: 6 bases; J trimming: 7 bases; junction bases outside the gene matches: 9. Written as DNA, the CDR3 is TGTGCCAGCAGGCAATGGGACAGCTATGAGCAGTACATC. Translation: CASRQWDSYEQYI.

This clonotype appeared a few times. V gene TRBV5-1 combines with J gene TRBJ2-3, with D unresolved. This CDR3 contains 13 residues. Germline loops: CDR1 SGHRS, CDR2 YFSETQ. Trimming cost V 0 bases and J 2 bases, with 4 bases left between them. In nucleotides, the CDR3 is TGCGCCAGCAGCTTGGGTATCACAGATACGCAGTATTTT. It encodes CASSLGITDTQYF.

Turning to this clonotype: Because it lacks the conserved phenylalanine or tryptophan at the end, this CDR3 is likely a read error. V usage is TRBV11-2 and J usage is TRBJ2-5; perhaps TRBD1 as D (6 bases). Germline CDR1 and CDR2: SGHAT and FQNNGV. The CDR3 is 14 residues long. The CDR3 loop is CDSRPRQAKETQYC. The CDR3 DNA reads as TGTGACAGCAGACCTAGACAGGCGAAAGAGACCCAGTACTGC.

This clonotype is classed as medium-sized. The rearrangement joins TRBV11-2 to TRBJ2-2, with unresolved D. Germline CDR1 and CDR2: SGHAT and FQNNGV. V lost 2 bases to trimming and J lost 0 bases, with 7 bases between them. The CDR3 spans 15 residues. DNA for the CDR3: TGTGCCAGCAGCTTAAGCCTAGCGAACACCGGGGAGCTGTTTTTT. This encodes CASSLSLANTGELFF.

A word on this clonotype: Compared with germline, one end of the junction differs, possibly owing to a read error. V usage is TRBV6-1 and J usage is TRBJ2-6; possibly TRBD1 for D (6 bases). The CDR3 runs to 16 residues. Germline values: CDR1 MNHNS, CDR2 SASEGT. CDR3 sequence: CTSSAEDSPGANVLTF. The CDR3 DNA follows: TGTACCAGCAGTGCCGAGGACAGCCCTGGGGCCAACGTCCTGACATTC.

The genes are TRBV11-2 and TRBJ2-4; possible D gene TRBD2, 5 bases. V was shortened by 4 bases and J by 3 bases, with 19 bases between the two germline ends. Germline CDR1 reads SGHAT; CDR2 reads FQNNGV. The CDR3 has 17 residues. The chain's CDR3 is CASSSRWETSVKNIQYF. The CDR3 nucleotides are TGTGCCAGCAGCTCCAGATGGGAGACTTCCGTCAAAAACATTCAGTACTTC.

This clonotype occurred once. The junction departs from germline at one end; a sequencing error may be responsible. V is TRBV11-1 and J is TRBJ2-5; 7 positions agree with TRBD1. Germline assignment: CDR1 SGHAT and CDR2 FQDESV (reference sequence). CDR3 size: 15 residues. The CDR3 reads CASGPRDRVFETRYF. Here the CDR3 DNA reads TGTGCCAGCGGCCCCCGTGACAGGGTTTTTGAGACCCGGTACTTC.

On this clonotype itself: The junction shows a germline mismatch at one end, possibly a read error. The chain carries TRBV6-5 and TRBJ2-3, with D unclear. Germline V gene data show CDR1 as MNHEY and CDR2 as SVGAGI. This CDR3 region has 20 residues. CDR3 amino acids: CVSSYSLVAAVNPLTDTQYF. The CDR3 region has the DNA TGTGTCAGCAGTTACTCGTTGGTTGCGGCGGTGAACCCTCTCACAGATACGCAGTATTTT.

This clonotype occurred once. Compared with germline, one end of the junction differs, possibly owing to a read error. V and J are TRBV6-6 and TRBJ1-5; D might be TRBD1 (5 bases). CDR3 length: 14 amino acids. CDR1 MNHNY and CDR2 SVGAGI come from the germline V gene (reference sequence). The CDR3 reads CASNRGQTNQLQHF. CDR3 DNA: TGTGCCAGCAACCGGGGCCAGACCAATCAGCTCCAGCATTTT.

Regarding this clonotype: The junction does not match germline at one end; this may be a read error. The chain combines TRBV10-3 with TRBJ2-2; 8 positions match TRBD1. Germline CDR1 is ENHRY and CDR2 is SYGVKD. The length of the CDR3 is 15 residues. The CDR3 region is CATSESGGSAGELFF. CDR3 coding DNA: TGTGCCACCAGTGAGTCAGGGGGCTCAGCCGGGGAGCTGTTTTTT.

The V call is TRBV6-1, the J call TRBJ2-7, with TRBD2 as a possible D gene (6 bases). Germline assignment: CDR1 MNHNS and CDR2 SASEGT. The CDR3 is 13 residues long. CDR3 loop: CASGVEGSYEQYF. In nucleotides, the CDR3 is TGTGCGAGCGGTGTGGAGGGATCCTACGAGCAGTACTTC.

This clonotype turned up a few times. The chain has TRBV11-2 and TRBJ2-1, with D hard to call. The CDR3 sequence is 14 residues long. From germline, CDR1 is SGHAT and CDR2 FQNNGV. In DNA, the CDR3 is TGTGTCAGTACCGCTTGGCTCTGGGGCAATGAGCAGTTCTTC. Residues: CVSTAWLWGNEQFF.

This clonotype was seen a single time. The chain carries TRBV20-1 and TRBJ2-1, with TRBD2 matching over 13 bases. CDR1 is DFQATT, CDR2 SNEGSKA, per germline (reference sequence). V was clipped by 3 bases and J by 13 bases; unmatched bases: 12. The CDR3 consists of 15 residues. The CDR3 spells CSASLTSGRISEQFF. The CDR3 DNA is TGCAGTGCTAGCCTGACTAGCGGGAGGATCAGTGAACAGTTCTTC.

Worth noting for this clonotype: The junction shows a germline mismatch at one end, possibly a read error. The chain recombines TRBV12-3 or TRBV12-4 with TRBJ1-3; D remains ambiguous. The CDR3 length is 13 residues. The DNA of the CDR3 is TGTACGAGCAGGCTAGACGGACCCAACACCATATTTTTT. Translated, it gives CTSRLDGPNTIFF.

This chain uses TRBV11-2 with TRBJ2-7; 14 bases match TRBD2. The J segment lost 8 bases and the V segment lost 3 bases, leaving 12 bases of the junction unmatched. The CDR3 contains 17 residues. Germline V gene sequence: CDR1 SGHAT, CDR2 FQNNGV. The CDR3 DNA is TGTGCCAGCAGCTTTAATCCGGGACTAGCGGGAGCTCGCAAGCAGTACTTC. Its translation is CASSFNPGLAGARKQYF.

As concerns this clonotype: Since no conserved phenylalanine or tryptophan closes the CDR3, a read error is the likely cause. The chain uses TRBV30 and TRBJ2-1; TRBD2 might be the D (6 bases). CDR1 is GTSNPN, CDR2 SVGIG, per germline (reference sequence). CDR3 size: 14 residues. In DNA, the CDR3 is TGCGCCTGGACGAGGGCGGGGATATACAATGAGCAGTTCATC. This codes for CAWTRAGIYNEQFI.

To note about this clonotype: It may be a read error: a sequence one base away is much more abundant. V and J are TRBV20-1 and TRBJ1-6; D uncertain. CDR1 is DFQATT, CDR2 SNEGSKA, per germline (reference sequence). The CDR3 runs 11 residues. CDR3: CSARPNSPLNF. The CDR3 nucleotides read TGCAGTGCTAGACCGAATTCACCCCTCAACTTT.

Points on this clonotype: At one boundary the junction diverges from the germline segment, which might be a read error. This rearrangement joins TRBV4-1 to TRBJ2-1, with D hard to call. CDR3 length equals 15 residues. From germline, CDR1 is MGHRA and CDR2 YSYEKL. The CDR3 DNA reads as TGCGCTAGCAGCCAAGTAGGGCAGGTTCGGAGTGAGCAGTCCTTC. It specifies CASSQVGQVRSEQSF.

The rearrangement joins TRBV11-3 to TRBJ2-3, with D perhaps TRBD2 (5 bases). The CDR3 sequence is 15 residues long. V lost 3 bases to trimming and J lost 3 bases, with 13 bases between them. The germline CDR1 and CDR2 sequences are SGHNT and YENEEA. CDR3 nucleotides: TGTGCCAGCAGCTTTGGGATGGGGAGTACAGATACGCAGTATTTT. This sequence encodes CASSFGMGSTDTQYF.

J is TRBJ2-7 and V is TRBV29-1; TRBD1 agrees at 7 bases. Per the germline V gene, CDR1 is SQVTM and CDR2 is ANQGSEA. The J segment lost 7 bases and the V segment lost 7 bases, leaving 16 bases of the junction unmatched. The CDR3 is made up of 14 amino acids. CDR3 in amino acids: CSARVRQGYHEQYF. The CDR3 DNA follows: TGCAGCGCAAGGGTGAGACAGGGCTACCATGAGCAGTACTTC.

As regards this clonotype: Since a much larger clone is just one base distant, this may be a read error. The rearrangement uses TRBV5-4 and TRBJ2-5, with TRBD2 identical over 7 bases. Germline-derived CDR1 and CDR2 are SGHNT and YYREEE (reference sequence). CDR3 length: 15 amino acids. V shed 2 bases, J shed 3 bases, and the junction held 7 bases outside the gene matches. In DNA form, the CDR3 reads TGTGCCAGCAGCTTCGCCGGGGGAGGGAAAGAGACCCAGTACTTC. The encoded protein is CASSFAGGGKETQYF.

Of note for this clonotype: Possible read error: a much larger clone is one base away. The rearrangement uses TRBV29-1 and TRBJ2-7; D possibly matches TRBD1 or TRBD2 (5 bases each). With 8 bases removed from V and 4 bases from J, the gap between germline ends came to 18 bases. Germline CDR1 is SQVTM and CDR2 is ANQGSEA. There are 13 residues in the CDR3. CDR3 DNA sequence: TGCAGCTCTACCGGGGCAGGGATTTACGAGCAGTACTTC. Translation gives CSSTGAGIYEQYF.

V gene TRBV28 combines with J gene TRBJ2-7, with no clear D. The CDR3 loop spans 13 amino acids. V dropped 6 bases and J dropped 3 bases, with 12 bases sitting between them. In germline, CDR1 is MDHEN, CDR2 SYDVKM. The CDR3: CASRFGKGYEQYF. DNA for the CDR3: TGTGCCAGCAGGTTCGGCAAGGGCTACGAGCAGTACTTC.